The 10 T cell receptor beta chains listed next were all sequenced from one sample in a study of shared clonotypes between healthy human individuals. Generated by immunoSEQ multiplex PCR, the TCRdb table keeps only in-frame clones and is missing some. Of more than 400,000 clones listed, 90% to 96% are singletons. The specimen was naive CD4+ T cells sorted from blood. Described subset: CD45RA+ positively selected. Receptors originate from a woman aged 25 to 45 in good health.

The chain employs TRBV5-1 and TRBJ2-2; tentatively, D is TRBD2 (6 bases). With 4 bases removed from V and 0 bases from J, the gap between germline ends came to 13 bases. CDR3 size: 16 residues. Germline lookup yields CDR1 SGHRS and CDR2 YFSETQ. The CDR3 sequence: CASSPQRATNTGELFF. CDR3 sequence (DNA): TGCGCCAGCAGCCCTCAGCGGGCAACGAACACCGGGGAGCTGTTTTTT.

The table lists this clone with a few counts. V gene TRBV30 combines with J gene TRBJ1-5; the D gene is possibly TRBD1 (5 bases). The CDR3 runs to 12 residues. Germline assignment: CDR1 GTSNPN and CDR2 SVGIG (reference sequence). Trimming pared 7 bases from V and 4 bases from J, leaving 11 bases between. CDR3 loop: CAYQGGNQPQHF. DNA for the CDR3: TGTGCCTACCAGGGCGGGAATCAGCCCCAGCATTTT.

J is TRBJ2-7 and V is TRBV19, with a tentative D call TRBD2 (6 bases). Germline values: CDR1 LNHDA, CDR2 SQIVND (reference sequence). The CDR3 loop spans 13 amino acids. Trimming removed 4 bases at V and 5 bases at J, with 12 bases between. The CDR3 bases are TGTGCCAGTAGTAGTGGGGGGTACCACGAGCAGTACTTC. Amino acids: CASSSGGYHEQYF.

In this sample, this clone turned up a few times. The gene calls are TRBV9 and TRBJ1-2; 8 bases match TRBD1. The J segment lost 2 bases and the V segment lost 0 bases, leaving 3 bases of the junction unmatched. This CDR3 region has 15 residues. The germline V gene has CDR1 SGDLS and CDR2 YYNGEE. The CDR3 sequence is CASSVEGTGNYGYTF. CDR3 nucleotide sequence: TGTGCCAGCAGCGTAGAAGGGACAGGAAACTATGGCTACACCTTC.

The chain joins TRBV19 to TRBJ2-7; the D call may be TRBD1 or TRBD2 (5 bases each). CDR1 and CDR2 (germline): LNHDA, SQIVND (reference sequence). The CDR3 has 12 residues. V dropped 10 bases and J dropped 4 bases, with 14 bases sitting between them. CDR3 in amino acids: CATSSGPYEQYF. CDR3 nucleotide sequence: TGTGCCACCTCCTCGGGACCTTACGAGCAGTACTTC.

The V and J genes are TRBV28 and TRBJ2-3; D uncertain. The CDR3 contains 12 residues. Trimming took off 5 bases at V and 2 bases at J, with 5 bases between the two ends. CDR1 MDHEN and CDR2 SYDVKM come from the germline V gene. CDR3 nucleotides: TGTGCCAGCAGTACGGCCACAGATACGCAGTATTTT. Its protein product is CASSTATDTQYF.

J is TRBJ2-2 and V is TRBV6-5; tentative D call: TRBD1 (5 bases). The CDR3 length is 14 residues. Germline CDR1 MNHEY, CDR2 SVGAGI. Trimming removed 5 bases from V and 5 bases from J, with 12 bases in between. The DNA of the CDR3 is TGTGCCAGCAGTCGGCAGGGCTTAACCGGGGAGCTGTTTTTT. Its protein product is CASSRQGLTGELFF.

Here the CDR3 reads CASVDSLRAKNIQYF. The CDR3 coding sequence is TGTGCCAGCGTGGACAGCCTCAGGGCCAAAAACATTCAGTACTTC. The chain links TRBV7-2 to TRBJ2-4; a weak D match, TRBD1 (6 bases). Trimming removed 8 bases from V and 1 base from J, with 15 bases in between. This CDR3 is 15 amino acids long. CDR1 is SGHTA and CDR2 is FQGNSA in the germline V gene.

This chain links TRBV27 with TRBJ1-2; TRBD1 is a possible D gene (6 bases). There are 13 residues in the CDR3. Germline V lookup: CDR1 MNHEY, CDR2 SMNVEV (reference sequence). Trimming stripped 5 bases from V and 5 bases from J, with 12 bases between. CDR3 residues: CASSADSAYGYTF. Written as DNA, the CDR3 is TGTGCCAGCAGTGCGGACAGCGCGTATGGCTACACCTTC.

The CDR3 region has the DNA TGTGCCAGCAGTCAAGGGGGACAATCGATCGGCTACACCTTC. Encoded protein: CASSQGGQSIGYTF. The chain is built from TRBV6-6 and TRBJ1-2; D is possibly TRBD1 (6 bases). This CDR3 is built from 14 residues. Germline V gives CDR1 MNHNY, CDR2 SVGAGI (reference sequence). Deletions cut 5 bases from V and 8 bases from J, with 18 bases between.